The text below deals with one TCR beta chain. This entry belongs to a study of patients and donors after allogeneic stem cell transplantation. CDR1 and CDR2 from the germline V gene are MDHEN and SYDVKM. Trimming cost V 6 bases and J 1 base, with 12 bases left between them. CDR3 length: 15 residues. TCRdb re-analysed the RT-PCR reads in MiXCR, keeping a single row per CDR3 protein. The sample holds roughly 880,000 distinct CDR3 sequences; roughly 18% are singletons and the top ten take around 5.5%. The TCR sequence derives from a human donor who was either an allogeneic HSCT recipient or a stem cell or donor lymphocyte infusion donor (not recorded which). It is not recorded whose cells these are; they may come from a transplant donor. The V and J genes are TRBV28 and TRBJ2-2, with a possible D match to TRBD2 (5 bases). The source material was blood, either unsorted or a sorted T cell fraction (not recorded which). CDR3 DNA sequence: TGTGCCAGCAGCTCCCACGGGGAGAACACCGGGGAGCTGTTTTTT. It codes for CASSSHGENTGELFF.